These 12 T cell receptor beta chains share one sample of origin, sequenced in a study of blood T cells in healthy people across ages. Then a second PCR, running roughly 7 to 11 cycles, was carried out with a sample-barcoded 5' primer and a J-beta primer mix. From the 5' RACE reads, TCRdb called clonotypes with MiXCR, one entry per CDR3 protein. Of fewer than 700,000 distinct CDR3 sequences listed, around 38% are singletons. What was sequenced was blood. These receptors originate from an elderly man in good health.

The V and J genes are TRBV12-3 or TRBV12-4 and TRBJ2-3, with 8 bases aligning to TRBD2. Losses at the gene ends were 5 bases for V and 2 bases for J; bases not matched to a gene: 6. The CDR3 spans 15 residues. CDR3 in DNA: TGTGCCAGCAGTCCTGGCGGGGGGATCACAGATACGCAGTATTTT. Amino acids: CASSPGGGITDTQYF.

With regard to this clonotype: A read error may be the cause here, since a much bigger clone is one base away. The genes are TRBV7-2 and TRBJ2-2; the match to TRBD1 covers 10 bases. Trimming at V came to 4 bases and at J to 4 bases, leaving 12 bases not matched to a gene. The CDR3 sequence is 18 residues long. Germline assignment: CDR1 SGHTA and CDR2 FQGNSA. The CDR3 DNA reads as TGTGCCAGCAGCTCCGAAGGGGCGGGACAGGGGACCACCGGGGAGCTGTTTTTT. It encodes CASSSEGAGQGTTGELFF. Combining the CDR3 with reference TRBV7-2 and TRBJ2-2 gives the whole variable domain GAGVSQSPSNKVTEKGKDVELRCDPISGHTALYWYRQSLGQGLEFLIYFQGNSAPDKSGLPSDRFSAERTGGSVSTLTIQRTQQEDSAVYLCASSSEGAGQGTTGELFFGEGSRLTVL.

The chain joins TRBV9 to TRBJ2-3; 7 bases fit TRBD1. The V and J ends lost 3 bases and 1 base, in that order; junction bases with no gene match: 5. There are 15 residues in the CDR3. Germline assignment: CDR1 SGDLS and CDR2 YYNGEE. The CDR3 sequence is CASSAIRGRTDTQYF. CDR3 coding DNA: TGTGCCAGCAGCGCAATAAGGGGGCGCACAGATACGCAGTATTTT.

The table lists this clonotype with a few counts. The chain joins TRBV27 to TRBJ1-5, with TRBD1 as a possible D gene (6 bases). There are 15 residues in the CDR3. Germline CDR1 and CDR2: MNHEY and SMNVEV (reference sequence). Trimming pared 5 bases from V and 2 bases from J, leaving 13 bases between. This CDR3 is CASSAGARGNQPQHF. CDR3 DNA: TGTGCCAGCAGTGCGGGGGCGCGGGGCAATCAGCCCCAGCATTTT.

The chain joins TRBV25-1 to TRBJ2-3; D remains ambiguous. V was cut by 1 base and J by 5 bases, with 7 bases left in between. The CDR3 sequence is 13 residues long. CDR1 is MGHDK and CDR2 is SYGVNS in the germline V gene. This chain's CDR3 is CASSESPVDTQYF. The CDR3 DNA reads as TGTGCCAGCAGTGAATCTCCGGTAGATACGCAGTATTTT.

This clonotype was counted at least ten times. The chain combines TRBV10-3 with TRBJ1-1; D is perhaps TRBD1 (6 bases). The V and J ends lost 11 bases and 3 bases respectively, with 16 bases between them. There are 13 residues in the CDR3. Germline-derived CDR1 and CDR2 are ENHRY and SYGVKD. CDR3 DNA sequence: TGTGCCTCATCGGGGGGGGCGGACACTGAAGCTTTCTTT. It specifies CASSGGADTEAFF.

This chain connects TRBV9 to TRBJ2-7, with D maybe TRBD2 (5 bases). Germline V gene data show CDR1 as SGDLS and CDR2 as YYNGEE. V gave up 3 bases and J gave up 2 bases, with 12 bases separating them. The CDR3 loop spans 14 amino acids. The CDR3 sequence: CASSATGLTYEQYF. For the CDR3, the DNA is TGTGCCAGCAGCGCCACGGGGTTGACCTACGAGCAGTACTTC.

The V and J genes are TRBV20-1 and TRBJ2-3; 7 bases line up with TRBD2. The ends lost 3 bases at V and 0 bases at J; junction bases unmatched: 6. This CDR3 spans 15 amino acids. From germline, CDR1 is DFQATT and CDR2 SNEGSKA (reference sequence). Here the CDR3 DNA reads TGCAGTGCTAGTGAGGTAGCGGGCAGCACAGATACGCAGTATTTT. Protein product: CSASEVAGSTDTQYF.

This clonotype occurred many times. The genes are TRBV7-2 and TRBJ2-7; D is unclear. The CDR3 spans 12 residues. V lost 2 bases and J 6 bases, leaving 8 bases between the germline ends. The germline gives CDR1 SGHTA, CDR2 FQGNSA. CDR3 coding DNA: TGTGCCAGCAGCTTATCGCCGGGCGAGCAGTACTTC. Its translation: CASSLSPGEQYF.

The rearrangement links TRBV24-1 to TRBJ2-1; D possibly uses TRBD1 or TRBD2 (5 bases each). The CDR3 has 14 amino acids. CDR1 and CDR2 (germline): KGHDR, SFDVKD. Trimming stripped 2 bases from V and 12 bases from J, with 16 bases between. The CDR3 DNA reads TGTGCCACCAGTGATTCGGGACGGGCCGTCGGGCAGTTCTTC. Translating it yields CATSDSGRAVGQFF.

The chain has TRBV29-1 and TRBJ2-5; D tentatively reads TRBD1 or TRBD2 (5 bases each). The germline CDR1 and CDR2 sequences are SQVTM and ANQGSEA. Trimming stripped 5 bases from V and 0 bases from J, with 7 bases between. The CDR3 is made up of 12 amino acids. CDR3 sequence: CSVSGHQETQYF. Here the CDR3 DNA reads TGCAGCGTTTCGGGACACCAAGAGACCCAGTACTTC. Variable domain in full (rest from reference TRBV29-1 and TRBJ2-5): SAVISQKPSRDICQRGTSLTIQCQVDSQVTMMFWYRQQPGQSLTLIATANQGSEATYESGFVIDKFPISRPNLTFSTLTVSNMSPEDSSIYLCSVSGHQETQYFGPGTRLLVL.

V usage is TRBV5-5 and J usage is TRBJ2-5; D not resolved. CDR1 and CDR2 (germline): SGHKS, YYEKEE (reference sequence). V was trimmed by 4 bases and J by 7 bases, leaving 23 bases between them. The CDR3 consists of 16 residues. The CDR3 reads CASSANLAPGTWTQYF. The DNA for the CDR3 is TGTGCCAGCAGCGCCAATCTGGCCCCAGGTACCTGGACCCAGTACTTC.